This T cell receptor (beta chain) was profiled in a study of identical twins. Addition of a universal primer site occurred through template switching, and cDNA carried unique molecular identifiers. TCRdb reprocessed the 5' RACE reads via MiXCR and lists one record per CDR3 protein. In the table there are fewer than 900,000 distinct CDR3 sequences, around 20% of which are singletons. Study outcomes and limitations: Those out-of-frame alpha sequences shared by twins showed an excess of low generation probability. Zero-insertion analyses were open to partial confounding by invariant MAIT and iNKT cells.

This CDR3 has 13 amino acids. Germline V gene data show CDR1 as SGHAT and CDR2 as FQDESV (reference sequence). V gave up 5 bases and J gave up 3 bases, with 8 bases separating them. Of note for this clonotype: Antigen specificity is unknown.

The same data also went into a second study, on T cells expressing NK-cell markers. That report adds: In several donors, these clonotypes also led the CD3+CD56-NKG2C+ fraction.

The rearrangement uses TRBV11-1 and TRBJ1-5, with D unclear. The TCR originated in a woman aged 18-30 years in good health. The sample was PBMCs. The CDR3 spells CASSPDFNQPQHF. The CDR3 nucleotides read TGTGCCAGCAGCCCTGACTTCAATCAGCCCCAGCATTTT.